The clone carrying this TCR beta chain was seen more than once but under ten times. Per the germline V gene, CDR1 is SGHRS and CDR2 is YFSETQ. The CDR3 is made up of 15 amino acids. V shed 2 bases and J shed 5 bases, with 14 bases lying between them. TCRdb fed the RT-PCR reads into MiXCR, producing one record per CDR3 protein. The sample yields 650,000 to 800,000 distinct CDR3 sequences, 14% seen once. Sequences were obtained from memory CD4+ T cells from blood. The receptor's source is a female donor in good health, serving as a healthy control. The chain couples TRBV5-1 to TRBJ2-1; TRBD2 might be the D (6 bases). The CDR3 sequence is CASSFGGYGNNEQFF. The CDR3 nucleotides are TGCGCCAGCAGCTTCGGGGGATATGGAAACAATGAGCAGTTCTTC.